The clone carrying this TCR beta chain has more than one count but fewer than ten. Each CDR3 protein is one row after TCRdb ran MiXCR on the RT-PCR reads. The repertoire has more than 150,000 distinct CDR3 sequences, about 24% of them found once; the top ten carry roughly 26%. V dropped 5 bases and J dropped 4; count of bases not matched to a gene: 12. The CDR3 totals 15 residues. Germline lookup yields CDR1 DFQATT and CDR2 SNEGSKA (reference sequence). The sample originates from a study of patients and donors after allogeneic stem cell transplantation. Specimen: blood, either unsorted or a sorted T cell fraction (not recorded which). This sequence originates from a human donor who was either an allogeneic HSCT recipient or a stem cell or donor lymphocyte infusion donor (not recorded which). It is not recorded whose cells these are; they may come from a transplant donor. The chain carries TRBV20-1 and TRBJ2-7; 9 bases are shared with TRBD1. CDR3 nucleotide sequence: TGCAGTGCTCGCCGCGAGACAGGGGGGACATACGAGCAGTACTTC. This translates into CSARRETGGTYEQYF.